This T cell receptor beta chain was captured by sequencing in a study of control samples from healthy donors and cancer patients. CDR1 is LNHDA and CDR2 is SQIVND in the germline V gene (reference sequence). The CDR3 is 12 residues long. V lost 5 bases to trimming and J lost 3 bases, with 7 bases between them. Using immunoSEQ multiplex PCR, the repertoire was profiled, and TCRdb retains in-frame clones only, with some absent. Here the sample spans about 82,000 clones, around 87% being singletons. The V call is TRBV19, the J call TRBJ1-1, with D tentatively TRBD1 (5 bases). Sequencing was performed on blood. This TCR was recovered from a man aged 45-60 years in good health. The CDR3 sequence: CASSGRDTEAFF. CDR3 nucleotides: TGTGCCAGTAGTGGCAGGGACACTGAAGCTTTCTTT.